These 5 T cell receptor beta chains share one sample of origin, sequenced in a study of somatic mutations in cytotoxic T cells in rheumatoid arthritis. Sequenced by immunoSEQ multiplex PCR; TCRdb stores in-frame clones only, minus some. The sample holds approximately 13,000 clones; 75% to 80% are singletons and the top ten take approximately 20%. The sample was CD8+ T cells sorted from blood. The receptor set was obtained from an adult with rheumatoid arthritis.

CDR3 region: CASSRETQYF. The CDR3 DNA is TGTGCCAGTAGCAGGGAGACCCAGTACTTC. The chain has TRBV19 and TRBJ2-5, with D uncertain. This CDR3 contains 10 residues. V shed 6 bases and J shed 5 bases, with 4 bases lying between them. Germline loops: CDR1 LNHDA, CDR2 SQIVND (reference sequence).

The chain joins TRBV5-5 to TRBJ2-7, with D perhaps matching TRBD1 (6 bases). V lost 4 bases to trimming and J lost 4 bases, with 15 bases between them. The CDR3 totals 14 residues. Germline V gene sequence: CDR1 SGHKS, CDR2 YYEKEE (reference sequence). The CDR3 is CASSVDSDRYEQYF. The CDR3 region has the DNA TGTGCCAGCAGCGTGGACAGTGACCGTTACGAGCAGTACTTC.

V gene TRBV10-3 combines with J gene TRBJ1-1, with D perhaps TRBD1 (5 bases). CDR3 size: 16 residues. CDR1 and CDR2 (germline): ENHRY, SYGVKD. The V and J ends lost 2 bases and 0 bases respectively, with 13 bases between them. CDR3 DNA: TGTGCCATCAGTGAGGAAGTGGCAGGGCTGAACACTGAAGCTTTCTTT. It yields the protein CAISEEVAGLNTEAFF.

This clone was detected a few times. The chain employs TRBV5-6 and TRBJ1-1; D remains ambiguous. Trimming cost V 3 bases and J 11 bases, with 17 bases left between them. This CDR3 region has 13 residues. The V gene's germline CDR1 is SGHDT and CDR2 YYEEEE. The CDR3 sequence is CASSSGGVRGAFF. As DNA, the CDR3 is TGTGCCAGCAGCTCCGGCGGGGTAAGAGGGGCTTTCTTT.

V and J are TRBV7-9 and TRBJ2-4; D remains unclear. The CDR3 has 14 amino acids. V was trimmed by 3 bases and J by 0 bases, leaving 6 bases between them. Germline V gene lookup returns CDR1 SEHNR and CDR2 FQNEAQ (reference sequence). As DNA, the CDR3 is TGTGCCAGCAGCTTGACGGGAGCCAAAAACATTCAGTACTTC. Translating gives CASSLTGAKNIQYF.